A single sample gave rise to the 13 T cell receptor beta chains below, sequenced in a study of OX40 agonist ivuxolimab in advanced cancers. Produced via immunoSEQ multiplex PCR; TCRdb's table is partial and in-frame only. The table has tens of thousands of clones, around 84% seen once. The input for sequencing was CD4+ or CD8+ T cells sorted from blood, taken in a trial of the OX40 agonist ivuxolimab. All receptors derive from an adult with an advanced solid tumor such as melanoma, head and neck, liver or kidney cancer.

This chain uses TRBV14 with TRBJ1-2; 10 positions match TRBD1. V was pared by 3 bases and J by 3 bases, with 13 bases of the junction left unmatched. CDR3 size: 18 residues. Germline-derived CDR1 and CDR2 are SGHDN and FVKESK. Here the CDR3 DNA reads TGTGCCAGCAGCCATAATCCCGGGACAGGGGCTGACTACTATGGCTACACCTTC. It translates to CASSHNPGTGADYYGYTF.

The gene calls are TRBV9 and TRBJ1-1, with unresolved D. Germline CDR1 SGDLS, CDR2 YYNGEE. The length of the CDR3 is 14 residues. Trimming removed 2 bases at V and 6 bases at J, with 14 bases between. The CDR3 loop reads CASSVELRAAEAFF. The CDR3 DNA reads as TGTGCCAGCAGCGTTGAGTTGCGGGCGGCTGAAGCTTTCTTT.

This clone appeared a single time. This chain links TRBV27 with TRBJ2-1; 10 bases are a match to TRBD2. Germline CDR1 reads MNHEY; CDR2 reads SMNVEV (reference sequence). This CDR3 is built from 16 residues. With 0 bases clipped from V and 11 bases from J, the junction kept 10 bases outside the gene matches. CDR3 nucleotides: TGTGCCAGCAGTTTATCGTTAGCGGGAGGCGCAATGAAGCAGTTCTTC. It codes for CASSLSLAGGAMKQFF.

The chain links TRBV6-4 to TRBJ2-1; D could derive from TRBD1 or TRBD2 (6 bases each). V gave up 0 bases and J gave up 5 bases, with 23 bases separating them. The V gene's germline CDR1 is MRHNA and CDR2 SNTAGT. The CDR3 totals 19 residues. The CDR3 loop is CASSDSTGSGGVPHNEQFF. The CDR3 DNA reads TGTGCCAGCAGTGACTCGACAGGATCAGGCGGGGTCCCCCACAATGAGCAGTTCTTC.

The chain has TRBV27 and TRBJ2-5; 10 positions agree with TRBD2. CDR3 length: 17 residues. Germline values: CDR1 MNHEY, CDR2 SMNVEV (reference sequence). The trim removed 6 bases at V and 5 bases at J, leaving 15 bases unmatched. CDR3 loop: CASSLGPAGGPGETQYF. The CDR3 DNA follows: TGTGCCAGCAGCTTGGGGCCAGCGGGGGGGCCCGGCGAGACCCAGTACTTC.

This chain joins TRBV4-3 and TRBJ1-1; no definite D call. The CDR3 spans 14 residues. Trimming stripped 4 bases from V and 2 bases from J, with 11 bases between. Germline CDR1 and CDR2: LGHNA and YSLEER. The DNA for the CDR3 is TGCGCCAGCAGCCTGACCGCGGGAAACACTGAAGCTTTCTTT. This translates into CASSLTAGNTEAFF.

This clone was picked up one time. The V gene is TRBV7-2, the J gene TRBJ2-5; the D is unclear. CDR3 length equals 15 residues. The V gene lost 5 bases and the J gene lost 1 base, with 14 bases spanning the gap. CDR1 is SGHTA and CDR2 is FQGNSA in the germline V gene. CDR3 nucleotides: TGTGCCAGCAGCCCCATGGGCAGAATCCAAGAGACCCAGTACTTC. This encodes CASSPMGRIQETQYF.

The V gene is TRBV4-2, the J gene TRBJ1-5, with D tentatively TRBD1 (6 bases). The germline V and J ends were trimmed by 0 bases and 6 bases, with 27 bases remaining between them. This CDR3 is built from 20 residues. Germline CDR1 and CDR2: LGHNA and YNFKEQ. Here the CDR3 reads CASSQDWTASLLRGGQPQHF. DNA for the CDR3: TGTGCCAGCAGCCAAGATTGGACAGCCTCGCTTCTCAGGGGTGGTCAGCCCCAGCATTTT.

In its sample, this clone was seen many times. The chain carries TRBV7-9 and TRBJ2-2; D tentatively reads TRBD1 or TRBD2 (5 bases each). This CDR3 contains 12 residues. Germline V gives CDR1 SEHNR, CDR2 FQNEAQ (reference sequence). With 11 bases removed from V and 3 bases from J, the gap between germline ends came to 10 bases. CDR3 nucleotides: TGTGCCTCTCAGGGAGACACCGGGGAGCTGTTTTTT. Translated: CASQGDTGELFF.

CDR3 in amino acids: CASSPGTEYEQYF. The CDR3 DNA sequence: TGTGCCAGCAGCCCCGGGACTGAATACGAGCAGTACTTC. The rearrangement links TRBV5-5 to TRBJ2-7; tentatively, D is TRBD2 (6 bases). With 4 bases removed from V and 4 bases from J, the gap between germline ends came to 12 bases. The V gene's germline CDR1 is SGHKS and CDR2 YYEKEE (reference sequence). There are 13 residues in the CDR3.

The CDR3 region has the DNA TGTGCCAGCAGCCAATACCTTGGAGGAGCGGCTGGGGCCAACGTCCTGACTTTC. Translating gives CASSQYLGGAAGANVLTF. The rearrangement links TRBV7-9 to TRBJ2-6, with D maybe TRBD2 (5 bases). V was cut by 5 bases and J by 2 bases, with 19 bases left in between. The CDR3 has 18 residues. Germline V gives CDR1 SEHNR, CDR2 FQNEAQ (reference sequence).

Here the CDR3 reads CASSPIGTGGSGANVLTF. Written as DNA, the CDR3 is TGTGCCAGCAGTCCAATCGGGACAGGGGGCTCTGGGGCCAACGTCCTGACTTTC. The chain employs TRBV27 and TRBJ2-6, with TRBD1 identical over 11 bases. Per the germline V gene, CDR1 is MNHEY and CDR2 is SMNVEV (reference sequence). The CDR3 sequence is 18 residues long. The V and J ends lost 5 bases and 0 bases, in that order; junction bases with no gene match: 6.

The V call is TRBV28, the J call TRBJ1-1; a weak D match, TRBD1 (6 bases). Per germline, CDR1 MDHEN and CDR2 SYDVKM. The CDR3 consists of 14 residues. V lost 6 bases to trimming and J lost 2 bases, with 13 bases between them. This CDR3 reads CASRKTGVNTEAFF. CDR3 DNA: TGTGCCAGCAGGAAGACAGGCGTTAACACTGAAGCTTTCTTT.